This T cell receptor beta chain was sequenced in a study of control samples from healthy donors and cancer patients. The table came from immunoSEQ multiplex PCR; TCRdb's copy has only in-frame clones and leaves some out. This repertoire shows around 90,000 clones, around four fifths found once; its top ten account for approximately 20%. The V gene lost 2 bases and the J gene lost 1 base, with 8 bases spanning the gap. CDR1 MNHEY and CDR2 SMNVEV come from the germline V gene (reference sequence). The CDR3 covers 14 residues. The genes are TRBV27 and TRBJ1-1; perhaps TRBD1 as D (5 bases). This receptor was identified in a man aged 30-40 years in good health. Source material: blood. DNA of the CDR3: TGTGCCAGCAGTTTACGGGGCACGAACACTGAAGCTTTCTTT. Amino acids: CASSLRGTNTEAFF.